This TCR beta chain was captured by sequencing in a study of blood T cell repertoires in COVID-19. Study-level background: Acute-phase and convalescent COVID-19 samples originated in the United States, Italy and Spain. Sample material is recorded as cDNA or gDNA derived from T cells, B-cell-depleted T cells, or PBMCs.

Methods used by the authors: Amplification of reference gene primers was used by the study to estimate nucleated cell counts. Libraries were prepared by immunoSEQ multiplex PCR; TCRdb keeps only in-frame clonotypes and omits some of them. The V and J calls and clone size are taken from that table; D and trimming were inferred from the DNA. This sample yields about 120,000 clones, of which roughly 84% are seen a single time; around 4% belongs to the top ten. This receptor was obtained from a man in his 60s with acute or convalescent COVID-19. Input material: peripheral blood.

In nucleotides, the CDR3 is TGTGCCAGCAGCTTAATCGGAGCTTCGGGAAGCGAGCAGTACTTC. Translation gives CASSLIGASGSEQYF. J is TRBJ2-7 and V is TRBV7-6; possible D gene TRBD2, 5 bases. The CDR3 is made up of 15 amino acids. Trimming stripped 2 bases from V and 6 bases from J, with 17 bases between. Per germline, CDR1 SGHVS and CDR2 FNYEAQ.